The clone carrying this T cell receptor (beta chain) has just a few counts. Antigen specificity is unknown. This record comes from a study of cytomegalovirus exposure and HLA in healthy donors. About the research overall: Caucasian-associated ancestry cluster membership applied to about 80% of over 350 genotyped donors. The study, taken as a whole, reports: There were some V segments, including TRBV6-2 and TRBV6-3, excluded as indistinguishable. The majority of TCR sequences were rare, yet some public TCRs appeared in many donors.

A multiplex PCR was run with 60 Vbeta primers and 13 Jbeta primers. The method was immunoSEQ multiplex PCR; TCRdb's version includes in-frame clones alone and lacks a portion of them. The sample has over 150,000 clones, roughly four fifths seen once. This CDR3 has 16 residues. Per germline, CDR1 LGHNA and CDR2 YSLEER. J gave up 6 bases and V 2 bases, and 10 bases lay outside the gene matches. Specimen: PBMCs. This clonotype originated in a man between 45 and 60 years old in good health and CMV-seronegative. The chain has TRBV4-3 and TRBJ2-3, with TRBD1 matching over 8 bases. CDR3 DNA sequence: TGCGCCAGCAGCCAATTTACCGGGACAGGCATGGATACGCAGTATTTT. It translates to CASSQFTGTGMDTQYF.